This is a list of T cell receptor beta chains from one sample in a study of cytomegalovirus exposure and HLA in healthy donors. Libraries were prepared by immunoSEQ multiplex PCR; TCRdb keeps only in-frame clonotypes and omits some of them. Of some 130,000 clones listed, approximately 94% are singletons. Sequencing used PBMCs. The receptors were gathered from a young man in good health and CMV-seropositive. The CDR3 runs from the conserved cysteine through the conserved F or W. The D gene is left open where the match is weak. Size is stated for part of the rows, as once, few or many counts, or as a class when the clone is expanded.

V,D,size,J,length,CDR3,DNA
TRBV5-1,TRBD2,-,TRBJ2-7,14,CASSLETSGYEQYF,TGCGCCAGCAGCTTAGAGACTAGCGGCTACGAGCAGTACTTC
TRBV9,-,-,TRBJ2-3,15,CASSISGSTPDTQYF,TGTGCCAGCAGCATTAGCGGTTCCACGCCAGATACGCAGTATTTT
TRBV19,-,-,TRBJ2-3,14,CASSIASSTDTQYF,TGTGCCAGTAGTATAGCGAGTAGCACAGATACGCAGTATTTT
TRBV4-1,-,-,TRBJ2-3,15,CASSLILAPTDTQYF,TGCGCCAGCAGCCTAATACTAGCCCCCACAGATACGCAGTATTTT
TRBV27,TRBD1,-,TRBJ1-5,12,CAVGTGNQPQHF,TGTGCAGTCGGGACAGGCAATCAGCCCCAGCATTTT
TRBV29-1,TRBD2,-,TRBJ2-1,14,CSVDGIAGLREQFF,TGCAGCGTTGACGGTATAGCGGGATTACGTGAGCAGTTCTTC
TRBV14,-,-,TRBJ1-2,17,CASSQERTGTLPYGYTF,TGTGCCAGCAGCCAAGAGCGGACCGGGACTCTTCCCTATGGCTACACCTTC
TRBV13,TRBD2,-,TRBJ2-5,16,CASSRGLAGTQETQYF,TGTGCCAGCAGCCGGGGACTAGCGGGGACCCAAGAGACCCAGTACTTC
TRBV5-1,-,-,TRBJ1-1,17,CASSSRPREGLETEAFF,TGCGCCAGCAGCTCCCGCCCACGGGAGGGTTTAGAGACTGAAGCTTTCTTT
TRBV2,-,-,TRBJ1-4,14,CASISSSTNEKLFF,TGTGCCAGCATAAGTAGCAGCACTAATGAAAAACTGTTTTTT
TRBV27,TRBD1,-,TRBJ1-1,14,CASSLSRRGTEAFF,TGTGCCAGCAGTTTATCGCGCAGGGGGACTGAAGCTTTCTTT
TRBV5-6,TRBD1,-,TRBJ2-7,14,CASSLGTGWYEQYF,TGTGCCAGCAGCTTGGGGACAGGGTGGTACGAGCAGTACTTC
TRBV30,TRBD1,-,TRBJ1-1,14,CAWSPDRLNTEAFF,TGTGCCTGGAGCCCGGACAGGTTGAACACTGAAGCTTTCTTT
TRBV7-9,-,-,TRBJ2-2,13,CASSLEAGGELFF,TGTGCCAGCAGCCTGGAGGCGGGCGGGGAGCTGTTTTTT
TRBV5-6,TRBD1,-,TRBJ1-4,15,CASSLDRGTNEKLFF,TGTGCCAGCAGCCTTGACAGGGGTACAAATGAAAAACTGTTTTTT
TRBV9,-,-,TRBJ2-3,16,CASSVGLRGGTDTQYF,TGTGCCAGCAGCGTAGGGTTGCGGGGCGGCACAGATACGCAGTATTTT
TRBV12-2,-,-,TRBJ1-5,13,CASRLIRNQPQHF,TGTGCAAGTCGCTTAATTCGGAATCAGCCCCAGCATTTT
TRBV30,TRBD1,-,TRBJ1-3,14,CAWSGQGLGNTIYF,TGTGCCTGGAGTGGACAGGGACTGGGAAACACCATATATTTT
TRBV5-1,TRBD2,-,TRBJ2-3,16,CASSLGTSGYTDTQYF,TGCGCCAGCAGCTTGGGGACTAGCGGGTACACAGATACGCAGTATTTT
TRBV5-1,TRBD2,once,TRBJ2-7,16,CASSPFYLAGVGEQYF,TGCGCCAGCAGCCCTTTTTACCTAGCGGGAGTCGGAGAGCAGTACTTC
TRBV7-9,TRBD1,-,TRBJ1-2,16,CASSLRDGTAFYGYTF,TGTGCCAGCAGCCTTCGTGATGGGACAGCCTTTTATGGCTACACCTTC
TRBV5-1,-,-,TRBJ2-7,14,CASSTTLAPYEQYF,TGCGCCAGCAGCACAACACTAGCTCCCTACGAGCAGTACTTC
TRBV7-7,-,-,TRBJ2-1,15,CASSHSGPAGNEQFF,TGTGCCAGCAGCCATTCTGGCCCTGCGGGGAATGAGCAGTTCTTC
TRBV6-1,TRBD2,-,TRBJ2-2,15,CASSEDPGLAWELFF,TGTGCCAGCAGCGAAGATCCTGGACTAGCGTGGGAGCTGTTTTTT
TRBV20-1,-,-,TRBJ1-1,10,CSAGTQEAFF,TGCAGTGCTGGGACACAAGAAGCTTTCTTT
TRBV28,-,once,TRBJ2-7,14,CASSLVGDAYEQYF,TGTGCCAGCAGTTTAGTAGGAGACGCCTACGAGCAGTACTTC
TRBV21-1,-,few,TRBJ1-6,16,CASSKLTGQGSSPLHF,TGTGCCAGCAGCAAATTGACGGGACAGGGAAGTTCACCCCTCCACTTT
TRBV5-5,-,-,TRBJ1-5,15,CASSLGGAGNQPQHF,TGTGCCAGCAGCTTGGGAGGTGCGGGCAATCAGCCCCAGCATTTT
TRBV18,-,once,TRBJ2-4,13,CASSPGPKNIQYF,TGTGCCAGCTCACCAGGGCCGAAAAACATTCAGTACTTC
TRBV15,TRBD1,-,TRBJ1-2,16,CATSTSSRQGYYGYTF,TGTGCCACCAGCACCTCCTCAAGACAGGGTTACTATGGCTACACCTTC
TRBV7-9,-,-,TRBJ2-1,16,CASSLGVTVTSDEQFF,TGTGCCAGCAGCTTAGGGGTGACAGTAACTTCTGATGAGCAGTTCTTC
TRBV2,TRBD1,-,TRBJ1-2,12,CASNGQGYGYTF,TGTGCCAGCAACGGACAGGGCTATGGCTACACCTTC
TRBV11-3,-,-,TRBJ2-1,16,CASSLGQGSFYNEQFF,TGTGCCAGCAGCTTAGGTCAGGGGAGCTTCTACAATGAGCAGTTCTTC
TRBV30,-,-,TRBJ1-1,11,CAWSAGSEAFF,TGTGCCTGGAGTGCCGGGTCTGAAGCTTTCTTT
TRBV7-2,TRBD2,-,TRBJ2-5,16,CASSLRLAGVGETQYF,TGTGCCAGCAGCTTGAGACTAGCGGGAGTCGGGGAGACCCAGTACTTC